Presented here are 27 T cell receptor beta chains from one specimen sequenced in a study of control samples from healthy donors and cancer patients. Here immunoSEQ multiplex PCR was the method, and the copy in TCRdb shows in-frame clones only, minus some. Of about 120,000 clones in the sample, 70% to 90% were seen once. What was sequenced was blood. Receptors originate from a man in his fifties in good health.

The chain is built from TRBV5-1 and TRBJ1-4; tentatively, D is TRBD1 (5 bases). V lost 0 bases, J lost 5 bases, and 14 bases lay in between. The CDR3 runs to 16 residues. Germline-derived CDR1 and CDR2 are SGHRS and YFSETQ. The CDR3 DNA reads TGCGCCAGCAGCTTGGGACCGGGACTAGAAAATGAAAAACTGTTTTTT. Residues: CASSLGPGLENEKLFF.

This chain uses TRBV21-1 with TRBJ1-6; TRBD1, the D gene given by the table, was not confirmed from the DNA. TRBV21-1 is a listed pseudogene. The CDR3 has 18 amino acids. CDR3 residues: CASSKGRDRGPYNSPLHF. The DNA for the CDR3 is TGTGCCAGCAGCAAAGGCCGGGACAGGGGGCCCTATAATTCACCCCTCCACTTT.

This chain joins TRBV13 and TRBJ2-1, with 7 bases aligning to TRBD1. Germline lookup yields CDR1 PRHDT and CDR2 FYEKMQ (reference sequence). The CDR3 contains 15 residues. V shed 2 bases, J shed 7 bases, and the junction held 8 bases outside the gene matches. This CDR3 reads CASSLKQGSLNEQFF. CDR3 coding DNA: TGTGCCAGCAGCTTAAAACAGGGGAGTTTGAATGAGCAGTTCTTC.

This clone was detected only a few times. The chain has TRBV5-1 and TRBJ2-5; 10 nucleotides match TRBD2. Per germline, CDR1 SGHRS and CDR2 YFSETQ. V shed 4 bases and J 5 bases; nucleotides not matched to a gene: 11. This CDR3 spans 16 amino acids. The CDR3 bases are TGCGCCAGCAGCGTAAGCGGGGGGGCCGAAGGGGAGACCCAGTACTTC. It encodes CASSVSGGAEGETQYF. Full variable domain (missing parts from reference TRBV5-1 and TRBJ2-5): KAGVTQTPRYLIKTRGQQVTLSCSPISGHRSVSWYQQTPGQGLQFLFEYFSETQRNKGNFPGRFSGRQFSNSRSEMNVSTLELGDSALYLCASSVSGGAEGETQYFGPGTRLLVL.

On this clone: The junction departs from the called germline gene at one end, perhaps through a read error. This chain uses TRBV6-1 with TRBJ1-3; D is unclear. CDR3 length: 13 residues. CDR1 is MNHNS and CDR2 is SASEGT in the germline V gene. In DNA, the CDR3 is TGTGCCAGCAGAGAAGGGTTAGGAAACACCATATATTTT. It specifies CASREGLGNTIYF.

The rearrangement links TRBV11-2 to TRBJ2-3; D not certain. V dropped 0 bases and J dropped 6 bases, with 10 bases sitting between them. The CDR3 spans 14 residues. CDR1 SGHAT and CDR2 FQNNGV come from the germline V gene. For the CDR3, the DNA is TGTGCCAGCAGCTTAGATCGAGGATCCGATACGCAGTATTTT. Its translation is CASSLDRGSDTQYF.

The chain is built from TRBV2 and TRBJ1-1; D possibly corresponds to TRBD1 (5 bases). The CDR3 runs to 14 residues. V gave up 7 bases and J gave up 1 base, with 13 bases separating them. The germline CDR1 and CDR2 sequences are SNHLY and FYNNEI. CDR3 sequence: CASTRRGANTEAFF. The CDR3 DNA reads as TGTGCCAGCACCCGCCGGGGCGCGAACACTGAAGCTTTCTTT.

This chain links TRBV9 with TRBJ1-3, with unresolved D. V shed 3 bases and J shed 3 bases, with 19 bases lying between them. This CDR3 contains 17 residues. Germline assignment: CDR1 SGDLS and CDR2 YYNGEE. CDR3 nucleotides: TGTGCCAGCAGCGCGTTGGACCGCCGATCTGGTGGAAACACCATATATTTT. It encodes CASSALDRRSGGNTIYF.

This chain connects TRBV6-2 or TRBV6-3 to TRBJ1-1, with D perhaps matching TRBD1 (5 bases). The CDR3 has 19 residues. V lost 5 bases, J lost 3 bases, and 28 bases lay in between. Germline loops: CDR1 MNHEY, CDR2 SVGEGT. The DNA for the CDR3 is TGTGCCAGCAGTCACTATTTTTGGGACCACTCCGTTGAATACACTGAAGCTTTCTTT. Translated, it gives CASSHYFWDHSVEYTEAFF.

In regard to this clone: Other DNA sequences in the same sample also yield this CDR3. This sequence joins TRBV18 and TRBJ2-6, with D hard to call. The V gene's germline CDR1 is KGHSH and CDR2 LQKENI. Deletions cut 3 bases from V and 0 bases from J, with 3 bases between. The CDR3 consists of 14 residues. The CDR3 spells CASSPSSGANVLTF. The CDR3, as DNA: TGTGCCAGCTCACCCAGCTCTGGGGCCAACGTCCTGACTTTC.

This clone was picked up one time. In nucleotides, the CDR3 is TGTGCCAGCAGCTTTGGACAGACCAACTATGGCTACACCTTC. It codes for CASSFGQTNYGYTF. The J gene is TRBJ1-2, the V gene TRBV5-6, with a weak D call TRBD1 (6 bases). There are 14 residues in the CDR3. V was clipped by 2 bases and J by 2 bases, with 10 bases between them. Per the germline V gene, CDR1 is SGHDT and CDR2 is YYEEEE.

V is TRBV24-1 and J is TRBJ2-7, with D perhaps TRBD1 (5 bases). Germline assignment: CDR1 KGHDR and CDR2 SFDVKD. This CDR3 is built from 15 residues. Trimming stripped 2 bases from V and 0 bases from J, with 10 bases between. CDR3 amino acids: CATSDSRGSSYEQYF. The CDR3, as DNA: TGTGCCACCAGTGATTCTAGGGGATCCTCCTACGAGCAGTACTTC.

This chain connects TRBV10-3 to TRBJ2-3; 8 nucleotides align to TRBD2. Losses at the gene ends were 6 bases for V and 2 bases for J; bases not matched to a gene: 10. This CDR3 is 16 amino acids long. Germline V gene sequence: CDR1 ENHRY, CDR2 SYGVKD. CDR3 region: CAISRGGTTATDTQYF. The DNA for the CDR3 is TGTGCCATCAGCCGGGGGGGGACTACGGCCACAGATACGCAGTATTTT.

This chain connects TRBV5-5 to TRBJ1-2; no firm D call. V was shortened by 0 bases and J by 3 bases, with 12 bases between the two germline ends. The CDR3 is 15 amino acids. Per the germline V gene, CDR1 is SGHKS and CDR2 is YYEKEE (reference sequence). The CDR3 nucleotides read TGTGCCAGCAGCTTGGTGGCGGGGTACGACTATGGCTACACCTTC. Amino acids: CASSLVAGYDYGYTF.

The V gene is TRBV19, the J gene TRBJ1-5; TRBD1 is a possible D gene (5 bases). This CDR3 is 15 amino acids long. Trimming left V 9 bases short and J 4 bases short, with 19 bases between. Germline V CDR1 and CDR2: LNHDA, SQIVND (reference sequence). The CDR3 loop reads CASAPGRGRNQPQHF. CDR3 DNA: TGTGCCAGCGCACCCGGACGGGGGAGGAATCAGCCCCAGCATTTT.

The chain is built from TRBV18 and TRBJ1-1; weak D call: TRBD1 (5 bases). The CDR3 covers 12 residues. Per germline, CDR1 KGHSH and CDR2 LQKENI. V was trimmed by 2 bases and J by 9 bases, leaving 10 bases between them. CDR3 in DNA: TGTGCCAGCTCACCAGGGGCCACCCAAGCTTTCTTT. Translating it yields CASSPGATQAFF. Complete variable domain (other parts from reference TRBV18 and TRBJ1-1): NAGVMQNPRHLVRRRGQEARLRCSPMKGHSHVYWYRQLPEEGLKFMVYLQKENIIDESGMPKERFSAEFPKEGPSILRIQQVVRGDSAAYFCASSPGATQAFFGQGTRLTVV.

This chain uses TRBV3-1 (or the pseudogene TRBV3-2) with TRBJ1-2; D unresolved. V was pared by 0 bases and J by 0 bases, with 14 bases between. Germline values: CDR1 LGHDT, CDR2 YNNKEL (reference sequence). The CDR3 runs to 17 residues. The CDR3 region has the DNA TGTGCCAGCAGCCAAGATTTGATTAGCCGGTCTAACTATGGCTACACCTTC. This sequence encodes CASSQDLISRSNYGYTF.

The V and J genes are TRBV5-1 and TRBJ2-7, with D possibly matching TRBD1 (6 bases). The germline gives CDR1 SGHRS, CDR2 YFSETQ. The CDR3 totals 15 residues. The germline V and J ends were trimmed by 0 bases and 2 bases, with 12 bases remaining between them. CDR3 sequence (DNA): TGCGCCAGCAGCTTGGGGACAGTCGTGGCCTACGAGCAGTACTTC. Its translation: CASSLGTVVAYEQYF.

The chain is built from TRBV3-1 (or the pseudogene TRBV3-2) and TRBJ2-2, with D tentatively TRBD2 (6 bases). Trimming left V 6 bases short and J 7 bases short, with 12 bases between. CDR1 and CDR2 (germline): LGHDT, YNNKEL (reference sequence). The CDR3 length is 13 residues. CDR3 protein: CASSRSGSGELFF. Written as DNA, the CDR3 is TGTGCCAGCAGTCGTAGCGGAAGCGGGGAGCTGTTTTTT.

In nucleotides, the CDR3 is TGTGCCAGCAGCTTTGACAGAACCTACGAGCAGTACTTC. This gives the protein CASSFDRTYEQYF. The J gene is TRBJ2-7, the V gene TRBV6-5; tentative D call: TRBD1 (5 bases). The CDR3 length is 13 residues. V lost 6 bases to trimming and J lost 2 bases, with 11 bases between them. Germline CDR1 MNHEY, CDR2 SVGAGI.

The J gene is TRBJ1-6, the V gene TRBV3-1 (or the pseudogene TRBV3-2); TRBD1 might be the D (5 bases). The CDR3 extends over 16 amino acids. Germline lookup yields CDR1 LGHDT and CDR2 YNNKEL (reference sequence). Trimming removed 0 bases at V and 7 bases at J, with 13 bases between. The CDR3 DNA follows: TGTGCCAGCAGCCAAGAGGCGGGACGGATAAATTCACCCCTCCACTTT. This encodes CASSQEAGRINSPLHF.

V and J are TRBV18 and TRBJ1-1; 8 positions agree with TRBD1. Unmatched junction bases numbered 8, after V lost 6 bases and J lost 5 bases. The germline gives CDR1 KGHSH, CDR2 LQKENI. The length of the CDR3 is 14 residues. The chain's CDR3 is CASSQQGGKTEAFF. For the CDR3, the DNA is TGTGCCAGCTCTCAACAGGGGGGAAAAACTGAAGCTTTCTTT.

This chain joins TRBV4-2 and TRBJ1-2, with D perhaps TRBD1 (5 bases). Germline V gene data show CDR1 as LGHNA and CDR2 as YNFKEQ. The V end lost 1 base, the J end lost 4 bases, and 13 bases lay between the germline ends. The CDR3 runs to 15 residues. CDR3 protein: CASSQAGTSGYGYTF. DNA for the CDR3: TGTGCCAGCAGCCAAGCAGGGACGAGCGGCTATGGCTACACCTTC.

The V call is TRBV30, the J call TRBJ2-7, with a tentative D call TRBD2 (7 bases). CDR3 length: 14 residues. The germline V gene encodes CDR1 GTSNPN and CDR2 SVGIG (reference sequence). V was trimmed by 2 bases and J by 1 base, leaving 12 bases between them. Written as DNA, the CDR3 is TGTGCCTGGAGTAGGGGGGGGTCTTCCTACGAGCAGTACTTC. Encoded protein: CAWSRGGSSYEQYF.

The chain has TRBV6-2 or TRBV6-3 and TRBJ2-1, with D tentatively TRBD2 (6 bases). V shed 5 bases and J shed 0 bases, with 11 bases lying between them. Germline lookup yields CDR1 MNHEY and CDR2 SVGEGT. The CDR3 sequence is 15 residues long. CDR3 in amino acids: CASSQRVSSYNEQFF. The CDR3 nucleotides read TGTGCCAGCAGTCAGCGGGTCAGCTCCTACAATGAGCAGTTCTTC.

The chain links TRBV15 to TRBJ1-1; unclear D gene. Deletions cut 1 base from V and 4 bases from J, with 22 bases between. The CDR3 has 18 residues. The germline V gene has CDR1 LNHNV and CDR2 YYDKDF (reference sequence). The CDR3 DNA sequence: TGTGCCACCAGCAGAGGGGCCTCGCGGGATATGATACGCACTGAAGCTTTCTTT. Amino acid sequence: CATSRGASRDMIRTEAFF.

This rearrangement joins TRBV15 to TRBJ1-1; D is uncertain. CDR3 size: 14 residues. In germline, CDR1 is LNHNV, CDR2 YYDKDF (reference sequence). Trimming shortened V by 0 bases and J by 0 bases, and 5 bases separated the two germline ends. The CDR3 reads CATSRDSVNTEAFF. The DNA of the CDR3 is TGTGCCACCAGCAGAGATTCCGTGAACACTGAAGCTTTCTTT.